These T cell receptor beta chains were read from a single sample in a study of T cells in Graves' hyperthyroidism and ophthalmopathy. TCRdb re-derived calls from the multiplex PCR reads in MiXCR, one entry per CDR3 protein. The repertoire holds roughly 740,000 distinct CDR3 sequences, 16% seen once, with roughly 8% in the top ten. The sequenced sample was blood. These receptors were obtained from a man aged 18 to 29 with Graves' hyperthyroidism. Both conserved end residues are part of each CDR3. D genes are given only for firm matches. Clone size, where shown, is once, few, many, or a class for clones that have expanded.

V	size	J	D	DNA	CDR3
TRBV20-1	many	TRBJ2-1	TRBD1	TGCAGTGCTCACCGGACAGGGGGAGATGAGCAGTTCTTC	CSAHRTGGDEQFF
TRBV19	few	TRBJ2-3	NA	TGTGCCAGTAGTATACCCTCGAAGGGCGCAGATACGCAGTATTTT	CASSIPSKGADTQYF
TRBV5-8	few	TRBJ1-1	NA	TGTGCCAGCAGCTTGGTCGTAGAGCTGAACACTGAAGCTTTCTTT	CASSLVVELNTEAFF
TRBV29-1	NA	TRBJ1-2	TRBD1	TGCAGCGTCTTAAGACAGGGATCTAACTATGGCTACACCTTC	CSVLRQGSNYGYTF
TRBV18	many	TRBJ2-7	NA	TGTGCCAGCTCACCGATACGGGGTAACGAGCAGTACTTC	CASSPIRGNEQYF
TRBV18	few	TRBJ2-2	NA	TGTGCCAGCTCACCACGCAGAGCCGGGGAGCTGTTTTTT	CASSPRRAGELFF
TRBV29-1	NA	TRBJ1-6	NA	TGCAGCGTCGGGGAGGGGGTCGGATCACCCCTCCACTTT	CSVGEGVGSPLHF
TRBV29-1	NA	TRBJ2-1	NA	TGCAGCGCCCGTAACTACCCCAATGAGCAGTTCTTC	CSARNYPNEQFF
TRBV6-5	many	TRBJ2-5	TRBD1	TGTGCCAGCAGTTACTCGCCAGGGGGCGGGGAGACCCAGTACTTC	CASSYSPGGGETQYF
TRBV28	few	TRBJ2-7	NA	TGTGCCAGCAGTCCACCCTGGGCCGGCCCTTACGAGCAGTACTTC	CASSPPWAGPYEQYF